This is a list of T cell receptor beta chains from one sample in a study of Tregs in tolerant kidney transplant recipients. Assay: immunoSEQ multiplex PCR; the TCRdb copy retains only in-frame clones and omits some. The table has around 85,000 clones, 85% to 95% seen once. The specimen was Tregs from blood, collected before the transplant. The receptor set was obtained from a human donor who received a combined kidney and bone marrow transplant. CDR3s include the opening cysteine and the closing phenylalanine or tryptophan. The D gene is left open where the match is weak. The size of a clone is reported for some rows only, either as once, few or many, or as a class for expanded clones.

j_call clone_size v_call d_call cdr3_nt cdr3_aa
TRBJ2-7 NA TRBV2 NA TGTGCCAGCATTAAGGGGAGTAAGTCCTACGAGCAGTACTTC CASIKGSKSYEQYF
TRBJ1-5 NA TRBV5-5 NA TGTGCCAGCAGTACGGACGGCCAGCCCCAGCATTTT CASSTDGQPQHF
TRBJ1-1 NA TRBV5-4 TRBD1 TGTGCCAGCAGCCCTACAGGGGGCGCGAACACTGAAGCTTTCTTT CASSPTGGANTEAFF
TRBJ1-3 NA TRBV9 NA TGTGCCAGCAGCGTTTCGAGCTCTGGAAACACCATATATTTT CASSVSSSGNTIYF
TRBJ2-1 NA TRBV2 TRBD2 TGTGCCAGCAGGAAGCGGGAGCTCAATGAGCAGTTCTTC CASRKRELNEQFF
TRBJ2-3 NA TRBV10-3 NA TGTGCCATCAGTGAGTCAGGGACCCAGCTCACAGATACGCAGTATTTT CAISESGTQLTDTQYF
TRBJ2-6 NA TRBV6-1 TRBD1 TGTGCCAGCAGTGAAACCACAGGGGTCGGGGCCAACGTCCTGACTTTC CASSETTGVGANVLTF
TRBJ1-2 NA TRBV5-1 NA TGCGCCAGCAGCGGGGGACCATATAACTATGGCTACACCTTC CASSGGPYNYGYTF
TRBJ2-7 NA TRBV28 TRBD1 TGTGCCAGCAGTAACCCGGGACAGGGGTCCGTAACGTTC CASSNPGQGSVTF
TRBJ2-2 NA TRBV11-3 TRBD1 TGTGCCAGCAGCCCCCGGACAGGAAACACCGGGGAGCTGTTTTTT CASSPRTGNTGELFF
TRBJ1-2 NA TRBV6-6 TRBD1 TGTGCCAGCAGGTTACAAGGGGGACAGAGCTCTTATGGCTACACCTTC CASRLQGGQSSYGYTF
TRBJ2-7 NA TRBV6-6 TRBD2 TGTGCCAGCAGTCCCGGGACTAGCGGAAGCTCCTACGAGCAGTACTTC CASSPGTSGSSYEQYF
TRBJ2-7 NA TRBV5-4 TRBD2 TGTGCCAGCAGCCTGGGACTAGCGGGAGGGTTGGATCGCGAGCAGTACTTC CASSLGLAGGLDREQYF
TRBJ2-7 NA TRBV5-1 NA TGCGCCAGCAGAGCCGACCCGGGTGGCGAGCAGTACTTC CASRADPGGEQYF
TRBJ2-7 NA TRBV4-3 NA TGCGCCAGCAGCCAACAGGGGGGTAACGAGCAGTACTTC CASSQQGGNEQYF
TRBJ2-7 NA TRBV28 NA TGTGCCAGCAGCGCTGGCGGGATGAGCTCCTACGAGCAGTACTTC CASSAGGMSSYEQYF
TRBJ2-4 NA TRBV4-1 NA TGCGCCAGCAGCCAAGACATAACCGAAGTAGCCAAAAACATTCAGTACTTC CASSQDITEVAKNIQYF
TRBJ2-1 NA TRBV11-2 NA TGTGCCAGCAGCCGAGATACTTTCCCCCAGTTCTTC CASSRDTFPQFF
TRBJ2-3 NA TRBV30 NA TGTGCCTGGAGTGTAAGCTCTACAGATACGCAGTATTTT CAWSVSSTDTQYF
TRBJ1-1 NA TRBV29-1 NA TGCAGCGTTGCGCAGGGCGGAAACACTGAAGCTTTCTTT CSVAQGGNTEAFF
TRBJ2-1 NA TRBV5-1 NA TGCGCCAGCAAGCTTGAAGGGCCCTCCTACAATGAGCAGTTCTTC CASKLEGPSYNEQFF
TRBJ2-3 NA TRBV30 NA TGTGCCTGGAGTCGGGGTCTCACAGATACGCAGTATTTT CAWSRGLTDTQYF
TRBJ2-5 NA TRBV10-3 TRBD1 TGTGCCATCAGGGGGACAGGGGGCCCGGAGACCCAGTACTTC CAIRGTGGPETQYF
TRBJ2-2 NA TRBV4-2 TRBD2 TGTGCCAGCAGCCAAGTCCAGCGGGAGTTGCCGAACACCGGGGAGCTGTTTTTT CASSQVQRELPNTGELFF
TRBJ2-7 NA TRBV19 TRBD1 TGTGCCAGTAGTATTTTAAGTGGGACAGAACCCTACGAGCAGTACTTC CASSILSGTEPYEQYF
TRBJ2-3 NA TRBV19 NA TGTGCCAGTGGCCGGGACTCCACAGATACGCAGTATTTT CASGRDSTDTQYF
TRBJ1-2 few TRBV6-5 NA TGTGCCAGCAGTATGGACAGCAACTATGGCTACACCTTC CASSMDSNYGYTF
TRBJ2-7 NA TRBV10-1 TRBD1 TGCGCCAGGTCCCCCGGGACAGCCCCCTACGAGCAGTACTTC CARSPGTAPYEQYF
TRBJ2-7 NA TRBV7-8 NA TGTGCCAGCAGCTTAGACGCAGGGTATGGGTACGAGCAGTACTTC CASSLDAGYGYEQYF
TRBJ2-5 NA TRBV2 TRBD2 TGTGCCAGCAGCTCCCCACCGGGACTAGCGGGAGGGCCGGGGGAGACCCAGTACTTC CASSSPPGLAGGPGETQYF
TRBJ2-2 NA TRBV7-3 NA TGTGCCAGCAGCTTAACCGGCACCGGGGAGCTGTTTTTT CASSLTGTGELFF
TRBJ1-1 once TRBV11-2 TRBD1 TGTGCCAGCAGCCCGGACAGGGGGCGGACTGAAGCTTTCTTT CASSPDRGRTEAFF
TRBJ1-2 NA TRBV27 NA TGTGCCAGCAGTAGGTGGGGCGGGGGGGAGTTAGGTGGCTACACCTTC CASSRWGGGELGGYTF
TRBJ2-2 NA TRBV7-2 TRBD2 TGTGCCAGCAGCCCCCCAGGACTAGCATGGACCGGGGAGCTGTTTTTT CASSPPGLAWTGELFF
TRBJ1-5 few TRBV15 NA TGTGCCACCAGCAGAGGGACAACGGGTCAGCCCCAGCATTTT CATSRGTTGQPQHF
TRBJ2-1 NA TRBV7-2 TRBD2 TGTGCCAGCAGCCTCGGGACTAGCGGGAGTTACCAGTTCTTC CASSLGTSGSYQFF
TRBJ2-2 NA TRBV28 TRBD2 TGTGCCAGCCGACTAGCGGGAGATACCGGGGAGCTGTTTTTT CASRLAGDTGELFF
TRBJ2-6 once TRBV11-2 TRBD2 TGTGCCAGCAGCTTAGTCCCGGGACTAGCGGGAGCTGGGGCCAACGTCCTGACTTTC CASSLVPGLAGAGANVLTF
TRBJ1-5 NA TRBV6-5 NA TGTGCCAGCAAACAGGGTAGCAATCAGCCCCAGCATTTT CASKQGSNQPQHF
TRBJ2-7 few TRBV11-3 TRBD2 TGTGCCAGCAGCTTAGTGGACGGGACTAGTGTATACGAGCAGTACTTC CASSLVDGTSVYEQYF
TRBJ2-7 NA TRBV28 TRBD2 TGTGCCAGCAGTCAACAACTAGCGGGAGTTGACGAGCAGTACTTC CASSQQLAGVDEQYF
TRBJ2-5 NA TRBV7-3 TRBD1 TGTGCCAGCAGCCAAACAGGGGGAAGGGAGACCCAGTACTTC CASSQTGGRETQYF
TRBJ2-3 NA TRBV20-1 NA TGCAGTGCCGGGAGAGGGGAGGCGCAGTATTTT CSAGRGEAQYF
TRBJ2-1 NA TRBV28 NA TGTGCCAGCAGTTCGACTTCTATTGATTACAATGAGCAGTTCTTC CASSSTSIDYNEQFF
TRBJ2-2 few TRBV19 TRBD2 TGTGCCAGCTCCCGGTTAGCGGGGACGAACACCGGGGAGCTGTTTTTT CASSRLAGTNTGELFF
TRBJ1-2 NA TRBV7-9 NA TGTGCCAGCAGCCCCGCGGGGGTTGGCTACACCTTC CASSPAGVGYTF
TRBJ2-5 NA TRBV10-1 NA TGCGCCAGCAGTCGACAGCTCCAAGAGACCCAGTACTTC CASSRQLQETQYF
TRBJ1-2 NA TRBV5-1 NA TGCGCCAGCAGCTTTACCGAAGCTGCCTCCTACACCTTC CASSFTEAASYTF
TRBJ2-4 NA TRBV12-5 NA TGTGCTAGTGGCCCTGGGGAGTTGAATATAGCCAAAAACATTCAGTACTTC CASGPGELNIAKNIQYF
TRBJ2-7 NA TRBV19 NA TGTGCCAGTAGGCTGGGGCACGAGCAGTACTTC CASRLGHEQYF
TRBJ2-3 NA TRBV18 TRBD1 TGTGCCAGCTCACCACCCGGACAGGGGGCAACAGATACGCAGTATTTT CASSPPGQGATDTQYF
TRBJ2-7 NA TRBV7-2 TRBD1 TGTGCCAGCAGCTTACAGGGACAGGGTCCCTACGAGCAGTACTTC CASSLQGQGPYEQYF
TRBJ1-5 NA TRBV7-9 TRBD1 TGTGCCAGCAGCAGAGGGACAGGGCCCAATCAGCCCCAGCATTTT CASSRGTGPNQPQHF
TRBJ2-2 NA TRBV19 TRBD2 TGTGCCAGTAGCCCCATGGGATTCCGCGGGAGGACGAACACCGGGGAGCTGTTTTTT CASSPMGFRGRTNTGELFF